A selection of T cell receptor beta chains follows, all from one sample in a study of cytomegalovirus exposure and HLA in healthy donors. Measured with immunoSEQ multiplex PCR; TCRdb has only the in-frame clones, and not every one. The data hold about 150,000 clones, with 65% to 90% observed a single time. The specimen was PBMCs. Receptors originate from a woman in her 30s in good health and CMV-seronegative. CDR3s include the opening cysteine and the closing phenylalanine or tryptophan. The D gene is left open where the match is weak. Some rows mark clone size as missing; the rest say once, few, many or name a class of expanded clone.

D gene	J gene	clone size	V gene	CDR3 DNA	CDR3 protein
-	TRBJ1-1	-	TRBV5-1	TGCGCCAGCAGCTTATCCACAGGGTACACTGAAGCTTTCTTT	CASSLSTGYTEAFF
-	TRBJ1-2	-	TRBV2	TGTGCCAGCAGTAATCGACAGGCGGACTATGGCTACACCTTC	CASSNRQADYGYTF
-	TRBJ2-3	once	TRBV28	TGTGCCAGCAGTTTTAATCCCAGCACAGATACGCAGTATTTT	CASSFNPSTDTQYF
TRBD1	TRBJ2-7	-	TRBV6-5	TGTGCCAGCAGTTACGACAGGGAGCGGTACGAGCAGTACTTC	CASSYDRERYEQYF
TRBD2	TRBJ2-7	-	TRBV9	TGTGCCAGCAGCCCCCACCGTCGGGGACTAGTCTACGAGCAGTACTTC	CASSPHRRGLVYEQYF
TRBD2	TRBJ2-3	once	TRBV11-3	TGTGCCAGCAGCTTAGGGCTAGCGGGGGCAGATACGCAGTATTTT	CASSLGLAGADTQYF
TRBD1	TRBJ1-1	-	TRBV7-9	TGTGCCAGCAGTCCCGGACAGGGGGACACTGAAGCTTTCTTT	CASSPGQGDTEAFF
-	TRBJ2-1	-	TRBV7-9	TGTGCCAGCACTACGCGCCAGCTAGGGGCCATCTACAATGAGCAGTTCTTC	CASTTRQLGAIYNEQFF
-	TRBJ1-1	few	TRBV6-6	TGTGCCAGCAGTTACTCGGGGACACAGAACACTGAAGCTTTCTTT	CASSYSGTQNTEAFF
-	TRBJ2-7	once	TRBV7-2	TGTGCCAGCAGGACAGAAACATACGAGCAGTACTTC	CASRTETYEQYF
-	TRBJ2-3	-	TRBV7-8	TGTGCCAGCAGCTTAGCGCTTCAGAAAAACACAGATACGCAGTATTTT	CASSLALQKNTDTQYF
-	TRBJ2-7	-	TRBV10-1	TGCGCCAGCAGTGAGTCGGCAGGGAGGTACGAGCAGTACTTC	CASSESAGRYEQYF
-	TRBJ2-7	few	TRBV6-5	TGTGCCAGCGGTCAGGGGACTAACGAGCAGTACTTC	CASGQGTNEQYF